The 6 T cell receptor beta chains presented below share a single source sample, sequenced in a study of blood T cell repertoires in COVID-19. TCRdb keeps only in-frame clones here, not all; method: immunoSEQ multiplex PCR. The sample carries approximately 29,000 clones, over 70% recorded once. The sample taken for sequencing was peripheral blood. Receptors were obtained from a woman aged 55 to 70 with acute or convalescent COVID-19.

The chain joins TRBV6-6 to TRBJ1-1, with a weak D call TRBD1 (6 bases). Germline assignment: CDR1 MNHNY and CDR2 SVGAGI (reference sequence). Trimming left V 2 bases short and J 6 bases short, with 10 bases between. CDR3 length: 13 amino acids. In DNA form, the CDR3 reads TGTGCCAGCAGTTACGTACAGGGTGCTGAAGCTTTCTTT. Its translation is CASSYVQGAEAFF.

The chain links TRBV11-2 to TRBJ2-2; D possibly corresponds to TRBD2 (5 bases). CDR1 and CDR2 from the germline V gene are SGHAT and FQNNGV. This CDR3 is built from 16 residues. Trimming left V 2 bases short and J 2 bases short, with 12 bases between. The CDR3 sequence is CASSLNPDSNTGELFF. DNA of the CDR3: TGTGCCAGCAGCTTAAATCCGGACTCCAACACCGGGGAGCTGTTTTTT.

This clone appeared a single time. The rearrangement joins TRBV5-1 to TRBJ2-5; D gene unclear. The germline CDR1 and CDR2 sequences are SGHRS and YFSETQ. The CDR3 loop spans 13 amino acids. The ends were cut back, 0 bases at V and 5 bases at J, with 8 bases in the middle. CDR3 sequence: CASSLAVVETQYF. The CDR3 region has the DNA TGCGCCAGCAGCTTGGCCGTTGTGGAGACCCAGTACTTC.

The J gene is TRBJ2-1, the V gene TRBV5-4; the D gene is possibly TRBD1 (5 bases). Germline V lookup: CDR1 SGHNT, CDR2 YYREEE (reference sequence). V lost 0 bases and J 9 bases, leaving 19 bases between the germline ends. This CDR3 is 16 amino acids long. The CDR3 spells CASSLGFSTVRSEQFF. In DNA, the CDR3 is TGTGCCAGCAGCTTGGGTTTTTCGACAGTCCGCAGTGAGCAGTTCTTC.

This clone has just a few counts. The rearrangement joins TRBV7-9 to TRBJ1-2, with D perhaps matching TRBD1 (6 bases). V was trimmed by 0 bases and J by 7 bases, leaving 12 bases between them. The germline gives CDR1 SEHNR, CDR2 FQNEAQ (reference sequence). The CDR3 has 14 residues. DNA of the CDR3: TGTGCCAGCAGCTTAGCGCTGGGGGCGGGTGGCTACACCTTC. The encoded protein is CASSLALGAGGYTF.

V and J are TRBV27 and TRBJ2-3; tentative D call: TRBD2 (5 bases). The CDR3 spans 16 residues. Germline loops: CDR1 MNHEY, CDR2 SMNVEV (reference sequence). V was cut by 5 bases and J by 3 bases, with 18 bases left in between. The CDR3: CASSPKPLRGTDTQYF. Here the CDR3 DNA reads TGTGCCAGCAGTCCAAAACCCCTTAGAGGGACAGATACGCAGTATTTT.